This is a list of T cell receptor beta chains from one sample in a study of T cell responses to AZD1222 COVID-19 vaccine. TCRdb's copy holds only in-frame clones and misses some; the assay was immunoSEQ multiplex PCR. Here the sample spans approximately 60,000 clones, over 70% being singletons. Sequenced material: peripheral blood, taken on day 0 of AZD1222 vaccination. The receptors stem from an adult in good health. Both conserved end residues are part of each CDR3. A D gene is named only where the DNA matches it firmly. The size of a clone is reported for some rows only, either as once, few or many, or as a class for expanded clones.

d_gene: TRBD2; abundance: once; j_gene: TRBJ2-7; v_gene: TRBV9; CDR3nt: TGTGCCAGCAGCGCCAAACCGGGACTAGCGGCCGAGCAGTACTTC; CDR3aa: CASSAKPGLAAEQYF
d_gene: TRBD1; abundance: few; j_gene: TRBJ2-1; v_gene: TRBV7-3; CDR3nt: TGTGCCAGCAGCCCGACAGGGAAGAATGAGCAGTTCTTC; CDR3aa: CASSPTGKNEQFF
d_gene: -; abundance: -; j_gene: TRBJ1-2; v_gene: TRBV27; CDR3nt: TGTGCCAGCAGTTTGGGGGTTTCTAACTATGGCTACACCTTC; CDR3aa: CASSLGVSNYGYTF
d_gene: -; abundance: -; j_gene: TRBJ2-3; v_gene: TRBV13; CDR3nt: TGTGCCAGCAGCTTACGGGGGGCGCTTGTCGCAGATACGCAGTATTTT; CDR3aa: CASSLRGALVADTQYF
d_gene: -; abundance: once; j_gene: TRBJ2-1; v_gene: TRBV12-3/TRBV12-4; CDR3nt: TGTGCCAGCAGTTTGGGGCATGAGCAGTTCTTC; CDR3aa: CASSLGHEQFF
d_gene: TRBD1; abundance: once; j_gene: TRBJ2-7; v_gene: TRBV7-9; CDR3nt: TGTGCCAGCAGCTTAGGGGTATGGCGGGACAGGGGAATCGAGCAGTACTTC; CDR3aa: CASSLGVWRDRGIEQYF
d_gene: -; abundance: -; j_gene: TRBJ2-5; v_gene: TRBV21-1; CDR3nt: TGTGCCAGCAGCTCTCCGGGGGGCCAAGAGACCCAGTACTTC; CDR3aa: CASSSPGGQETQYF
d_gene: -; abundance: -; j_gene: TRBJ1-3; v_gene: TRBV4-3; CDR3nt: TGCGCCAGCAGCCAAGATCGGGGCGGTGGAAACACCATATATTTT; CDR3aa: CASSQDRGGGNTIYF
d_gene: -; abundance: -; j_gene: TRBJ1-1; v_gene: TRBV4-3; CDR3nt: TGCGCCAGCAGCCAGACCCTACGGGCAGACACTGAAGCTTTCTTT; CDR3aa: CASSQTLRADTEAFF
d_gene: TRBD1; abundance: -; j_gene: TRBJ1-1; v_gene: TRBV4-1; CDR3nt: TGCGCCAGCAGCCAAACATCAGACAGGGCAGGCACTGAAGCTTTCTTT; CDR3aa: CASSQTSDRAGTEAFF
d_gene: TRBD1; abundance: -; j_gene: TRBJ1-1; v_gene: TRBV19; CDR3nt: TGTGCCAGTAGTAAGAGGGAGACAGGGGCGACTGAAGCTTTCTTT; CDR3aa: CASSKRETGATEAFF
d_gene: -; abundance: -; j_gene: TRBJ2-2; v_gene: TRBV4-3; CDR3nt: TGCGCCAGCAGCCAAGGGAGTTTTTCCGGGGAGCTGTTTTTT; CDR3aa: CASSQGSFSGELFF
d_gene: TRBD1; abundance: -; j_gene: TRBJ2-7; v_gene: TRBV3-1/TRBV3-2; CDR3nt: TGTGCCAGCAGCCAAGTTCTTGTGGGACAGCCCACCGAGCAGTACTTC; CDR3aa: CASSQVLVGQPTEQYF
d_gene: -; abundance: -; j_gene: TRBJ2-7; v_gene: TRBV30; CDR3nt: TGTGCCTGGAGTCCTAGTATCTACGAGCAGTACTTC; CDR3aa: CAWSPSIYEQYF
d_gene: TRBD1; abundance: -; j_gene: TRBJ2-5; v_gene: TRBV28; CDR3nt: TGTGCCAGCAGTTTGGGGACAGGGCTTCAAGAGACCCAGTACTTC; CDR3aa: CASSLGTGLQETQYF
d_gene: TRBD1; abundance: -; j_gene: TRBJ1-1; v_gene: TRBV5-4; CDR3nt: TGTGCCAGCAGCTTGGGGGCAGGGGGCGCGGGCACTGAAGCTTTCTTT; CDR3aa: CASSLGAGGAGTEAFF
d_gene: -; abundance: -; j_gene: TRBJ1-5; v_gene: TRBV19; CDR3nt: TGTGCCACCCAGGAAGGGGGCAATCAGCCCCAGCATTTT; CDR3aa: CATQEGGNQPQHF
d_gene: -; abundance: -; j_gene: TRBJ2-3; v_gene: TRBV7-8; CDR3nt: TGTGCCAGCAGCTTAGTCGTGGGGGATACGCAGTATTTT; CDR3aa: CASSLVVGDTQYF
d_gene: -; abundance: once; j_gene: TRBJ1-3; v_gene: TRBV5-8; CDR3nt: TGTGCCAGCAGCCTGGGACTGGGAGCTGGAAACACCATATATTTT; CDR3aa: CASSLGLGAGNTIYF
d_gene: -; abundance: few; j_gene: TRBJ1-3; v_gene: TRBV4-2; CDR3nt: TGTGCCAGCAGCCAAGTGAGTGGGGGGCCTGGAAACACCATATATTTT; CDR3aa: CASSQVSGGPGNTIYF
d_gene: -; abundance: -; j_gene: TRBJ2-3; v_gene: TRBV6-5; CDR3nt: TGTGCCAGCCGGGACCCGGGGATAGATACGCAGTATTTT; CDR3aa: CASRDPGIDTQYF
d_gene: -; abundance: few; j_gene: TRBJ2-4; v_gene: TRBV29-1; CDR3nt: TGCAGCGTTGAAGGGTGGGGGACTTTAGCCAAAAACATTCAGTACTTC; CDR3aa: CSVEGWGTLAKNIQYF
d_gene: TRBD2; abundance: -; j_gene: TRBJ2-5; v_gene: TRBV28; CDR3nt: TGTGCCAGCAGCGGGCTAGCGGGGGGGAAAGAGACCCAGTACTTC; CDR3aa: CASSGLAGGKETQYF
d_gene: -; abundance: -; j_gene: TRBJ1-5; v_gene: TRBV30; CDR3nt: TGTGCCTGGAGTCCTATTCTACTTGATCAGCCCCAGCATTTT; CDR3aa: CAWSPILLDQPQHF
d_gene: -; abundance: -; j_gene: TRBJ1-2; v_gene: TRBV18; CDR3nt: TGTGCCAGCTCCCCCAGCGAGGCCGAGGTCGGTGGCTACACCTTC; CDR3aa: CASSPSEAEVGGYTF
d_gene: -; abundance: -; j_gene: TRBJ1-4; v_gene: TRBV2; CDR3nt: TGTGCCAGCAGTGAGGGTGAGGGTCCCGTGAAACTGTTTTTT; CDR3aa: CASSEGEGPVKLFF
d_gene: TRBD1; abundance: -; j_gene: TRBJ2-1; v_gene: TRBV7-9; CDR3nt: TGTGCCAGCAGAGAGACAGGGGGCGCCTACAATGAGCAGTTCTTC; CDR3aa: CASRETGGAYNEQFF
d_gene: -; abundance: -; j_gene: TRBJ1-2; v_gene: TRBV10-3; CDR3nt: TGTGCCATCAGTGAGTCTTGGGGGACCCAACGTGGAGGGTATGGCTACACCTTC; CDR3aa: CAISESWGTQRGGYGYTF
d_gene: -; abundance: -; j_gene: TRBJ1-5; v_gene: TRBV7-8; CDR3nt: TGTGCCAGCAGCTTAAGTGGCGGCAATCAGCCCCAGCATTTT; CDR3aa: CASSLSGGNQPQHF
d_gene: TRBD2; abundance: few; j_gene: TRBJ2-5; v_gene: TRBV5-4; CDR3nt: TGTGCCAGCAGCTCGGGAGCGGGGGCCCTCCAAGAGACCCAGTACTTC; CDR3aa: CASSSGAGALQETQYF
d_gene: -; abundance: -; j_gene: TRBJ1-1; v_gene: TRBV6-5; CDR3nt: TGTGCCAGCAGTTACAGGTTCTCTGCTTTCTTT; CDR3aa: CASSYRFSAFF
d_gene: -; abundance: -; j_gene: TRBJ2-5; v_gene: TRBV3-1/TRBV3-2; CDR3nt: TGTGCCAGCAGCCAAGATGGAGTTCTTCCCCAGTACTTC; CDR3aa: CASSQDGVLPQYF
d_gene: -; abundance: once; j_gene: TRBJ2-3; v_gene: TRBV2; CDR3nt: TGTGCCAGCAGTGCCTTGGACACAGATACGCAGTATTTT; CDR3aa: CASSALDTDTQYF
d_gene: -; abundance: -; j_gene: TRBJ2-1; v_gene: TRBV18; CDR3nt: TGTGCCAGCTCACCAGGGACCATCAATGAGCAGTTCTTC; CDR3aa: CASSPGTINEQFF
d_gene: TRBD1; abundance: -; j_gene: TRBJ1-6; v_gene: TRBV28; CDR3nt: TGTGCCAGCAGTCTCGGGACAGGGGCCGGAGGAAATTCACCCCTCCACTTT; CDR3aa: CASSLGTGAGGNSPLHF
d_gene: -; abundance: -; j_gene: TRBJ2-3; v_gene: TRBV11-2; CDR3nt: TGTGCCAGCAGCCATCCTCCGGGGACCGGAACCGCAGATACGCAGTATTTT; CDR3aa: CASSHPPGTGTADTQYF
d_gene: -; abundance: -; j_gene: TRBJ1-5; v_gene: TRBV13; CDR3nt: TGTGCCAGCAGTTTGAGAGGGGATAGCAATCAGCCCCAGCATTTT; CDR3aa: CASSLRGDSNQPQHF
d_gene: -; abundance: -; j_gene: TRBJ1-6; v_gene: TRBV9; CDR3nt: TGTGCCAGCAGCGACCCAGGGGCGGGTAATTCACCCCTCCACTTT; CDR3aa: CASSDPGAGNSPLHF
d_gene: -; abundance: -; j_gene: TRBJ1-2; v_gene: TRBV2; CDR3nt: TGTGCCAGCAGGGGGGAGGGGAATGTGAACTATGGCTACACCTTC; CDR3aa: CASRGEGNVNYGYTF
d_gene: TRBD2; abundance: -; j_gene: TRBJ2-3; v_gene: TRBV10-3; CDR3nt: TGTGCCATCGGAAGACTAGCGGGGGACACAGATACGCAGTATTTT; CDR3aa: CAIGRLAGDTDTQYF
d_gene: -; abundance: -; j_gene: TRBJ2-2; v_gene: TRBV21-1; CDR3nt: TGTGCCAGCAGCAAAGTGGGGCCGAACACCGGGGAGCTGTTTTTT; CDR3aa: CASSKVGPNTGELFF
d_gene: TRBD1; abundance: -; j_gene: TRBJ1-5; v_gene: TRBV11-2; CDR3nt: TGTGCCAGCAGCTTAGCGGGACAGAAAGAGCCCCAGCATTTT; CDR3aa: CASSLAGQKEPQHF
d_gene: -; abundance: -; j_gene: TRBJ2-1; v_gene: TRBV21-1; CDR3nt: TGTGCCAGCAGCAAAGGCCTCGGGACAGGGCTCTCCTACAATGAGCAGTTCTTC; CDR3aa: CASSKGLGTGLSYNEQFF
d_gene: TRBD1; abundance: -; j_gene: TRBJ2-2; v_gene: TRBV2; CDR3nt: TGTGCCAGCAGTGTTCAGGGGGACACCGGGGAGCTGTTTTTT; CDR3aa: CASSVQGDTGELFF
d_gene: -; abundance: -; j_gene: TRBJ2-1; v_gene: TRBV2; CDR3nt: TGTGCCAGCTTAGGGGGGGGGAAAAATGAGCAGTTCTTC; CDR3aa: CASLGGGKNEQFF
d_gene: -; abundance: -; j_gene: TRBJ2-2; v_gene: TRBV12-3/TRBV12-4; CDR3nt: TGTGCCAGCATCAGGCTGAACACCGGGGAGCTGTTTTTT; CDR3aa: CASIRLNTGELFF